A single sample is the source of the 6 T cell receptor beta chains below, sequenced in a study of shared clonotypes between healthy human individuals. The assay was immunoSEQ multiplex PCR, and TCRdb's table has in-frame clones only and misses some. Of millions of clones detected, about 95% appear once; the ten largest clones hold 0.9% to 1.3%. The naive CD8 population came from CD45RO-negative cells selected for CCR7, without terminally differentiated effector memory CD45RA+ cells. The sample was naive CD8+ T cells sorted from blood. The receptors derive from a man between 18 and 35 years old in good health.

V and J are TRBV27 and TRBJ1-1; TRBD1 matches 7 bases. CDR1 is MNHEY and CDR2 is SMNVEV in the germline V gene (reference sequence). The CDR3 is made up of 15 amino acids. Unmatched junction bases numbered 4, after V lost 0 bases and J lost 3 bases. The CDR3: CASSLSQGGYTEAFF. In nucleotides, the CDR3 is TGTGCCAGCAGTTTATCCCAGGGGGGGTACACTGAAGCTTTCTTT.

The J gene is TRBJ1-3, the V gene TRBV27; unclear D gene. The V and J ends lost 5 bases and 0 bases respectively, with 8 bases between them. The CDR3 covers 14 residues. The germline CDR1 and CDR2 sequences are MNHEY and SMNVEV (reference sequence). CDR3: CASSPMASGNTIYF. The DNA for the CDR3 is TGTGCCAGCAGTCCTATGGCCTCTGGAAACACCATATATTTT.

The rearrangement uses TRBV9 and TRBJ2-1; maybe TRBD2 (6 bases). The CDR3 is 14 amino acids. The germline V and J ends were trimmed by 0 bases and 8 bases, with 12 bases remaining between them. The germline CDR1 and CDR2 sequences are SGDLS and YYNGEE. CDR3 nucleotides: TGTGCCAGCAGCGTAGGTGGGGAGGCCCATGAGCAGTTCTTC. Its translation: CASSVGGEAHEQFF.

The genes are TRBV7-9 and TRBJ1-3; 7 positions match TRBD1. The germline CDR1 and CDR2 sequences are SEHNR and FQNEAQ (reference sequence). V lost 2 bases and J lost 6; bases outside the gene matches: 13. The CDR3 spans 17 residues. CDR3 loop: CASSLRETGPQENTIYF. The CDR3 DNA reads TGTGCCAGCAGCTTAAGGGAGACAGGGCCTCAAGAAAACACCATATATTTT.

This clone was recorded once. The CDR3, as DNA: TGTGCCAGCAGCTGGGACCGGGACAGGGGCTACGAGCAGTACTTC. Its protein product is CASSWDRDRGYEQYF. The rearrangement links TRBV7-9 to TRBJ2-7, with 10 bases lining up with TRBD1. Germline-derived CDR1 and CDR2 are SEHNR and FQNEAQ (reference sequence). This CDR3 has 15 residues. The V gene end was trimmed by 4 bases and the J gene end by 3 bases; junction bases not matched to a gene: 6. Filled out from reference TRBV7-9 and TRBJ2-7, the complete variable domain reads DTGVSQNPRHKITKRGQNVTFRCDPISEHNRLYWYRQTLGQGPEFLTYFQNEAQLEKSRLLSDRFSAERPKGSFSTLEIQRTEQGDSAMYLCASSWDRDRGYEQYFGPGTRLTVT.

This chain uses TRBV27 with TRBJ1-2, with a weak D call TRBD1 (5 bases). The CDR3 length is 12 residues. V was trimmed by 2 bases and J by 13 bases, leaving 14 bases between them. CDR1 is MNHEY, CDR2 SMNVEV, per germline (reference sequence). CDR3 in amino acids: CASSLGGTLLTF. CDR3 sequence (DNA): TGTGCCAGCAGTTTAGGTGGGACCCTGCTCACCTTC.